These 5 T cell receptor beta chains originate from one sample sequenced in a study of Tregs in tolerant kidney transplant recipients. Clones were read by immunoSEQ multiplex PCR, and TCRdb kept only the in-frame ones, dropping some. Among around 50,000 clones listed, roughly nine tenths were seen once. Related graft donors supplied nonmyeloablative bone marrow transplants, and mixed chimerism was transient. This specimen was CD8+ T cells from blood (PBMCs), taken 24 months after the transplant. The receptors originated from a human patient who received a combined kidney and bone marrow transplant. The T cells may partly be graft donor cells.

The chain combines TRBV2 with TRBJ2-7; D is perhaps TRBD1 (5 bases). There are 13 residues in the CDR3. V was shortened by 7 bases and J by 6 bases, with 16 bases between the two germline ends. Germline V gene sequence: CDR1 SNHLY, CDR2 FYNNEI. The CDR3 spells CASIRKSDTEQYF. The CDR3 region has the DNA TGTGCCAGCATCCGAAAATCGGACACCGAGCAGTACTTC.

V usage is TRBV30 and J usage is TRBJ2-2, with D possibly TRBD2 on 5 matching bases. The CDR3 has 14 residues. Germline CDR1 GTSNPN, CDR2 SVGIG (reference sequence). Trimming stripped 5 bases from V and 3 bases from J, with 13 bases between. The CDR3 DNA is TGTGCCTGGGAACTAGTCCGGGACACCGGGGAGCTGTTTTTT. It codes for CAWELVRDTGELFF.

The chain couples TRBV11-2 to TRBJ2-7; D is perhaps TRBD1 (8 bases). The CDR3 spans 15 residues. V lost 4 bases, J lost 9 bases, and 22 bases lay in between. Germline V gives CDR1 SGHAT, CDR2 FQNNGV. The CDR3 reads CASSWEGAGGFVQYF. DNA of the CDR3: TGTGCCAGCAGCTGGGAGGGGGCAGGGGGCTTCGTGCAGTACTTC.

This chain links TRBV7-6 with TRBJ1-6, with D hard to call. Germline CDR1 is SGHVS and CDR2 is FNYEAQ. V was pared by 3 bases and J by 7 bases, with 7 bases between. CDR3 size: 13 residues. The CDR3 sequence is CASSFSINSPLHF. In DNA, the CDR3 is TGTGCCAGCAGCTTCTCTATCAATTCACCCCTCCACTTT.

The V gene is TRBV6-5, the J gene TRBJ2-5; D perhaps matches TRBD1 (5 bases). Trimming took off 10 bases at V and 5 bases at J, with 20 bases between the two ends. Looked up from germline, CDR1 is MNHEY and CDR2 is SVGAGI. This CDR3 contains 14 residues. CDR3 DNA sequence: TGTGCCACAGGCAGGGCAGGAGACGCGGAGACCCAGTACTTC. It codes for CATGRAGDAETQYF.